The 24 T cell receptor beta chains below were found in one sample sequenced in a study of blood T cell repertoires in COVID-19 (TCRdb year 2020). Receptor amplification or capture employed the immunoSEQ multiplex PCR assay. The clones in this table, taken by TCRdb from immuneACCESS, are in-frame only. Not every clone is retained; where verified, under half of the shortfall comes from an unresolved V gene, and the cause of the rest is unknown. A total of approximately 210,000 clones appear in this sample, around four fifths of them only once. The ten largest clones represent roughly 2.5% of the sample. Specimen: peripheral blood. Receptors originate from a woman between 40 and 55 years old with active or convalescent COVID-19.

V is TRBV6-6 and J is TRBJ1-1; maybe TRBD1 (6 bases). The CDR3 consists of 14 residues. The germline V gene has CDR1 MNHNY and CDR2 SVGAGI (reference sequence). Trimming shortened V by 7 bases and J by 4 bases, and 16 bases separated the two germline ends. CDR3 coding DNA: TGTGCCAGCAACCTGGACAGCCAAACCACTGAAGCTTTCTTT. Encoded protein: CASNLDSQTTEAFF.

The rearrangement links TRBV14 to TRBJ1-4, with a tentative D call TRBD1 (6 bases). Trimming cost V 0 bases and J 7 bases, with 15 bases left between them. Germline-derived CDR1 and CDR2 are SGHDN and FVKESK. The CDR3 loop spans 16 amino acids. The DNA for the CDR3 is TGTGCCAGCAGCCAAGAATCTCCACAGGGTTTTGAAAAACTGTTTTTT. The encoded protein is CASSQESPQGFEKLFF.

This clone showed up just once. The chain has TRBV30 and TRBJ2-7, with 8 nucleotides matching TRBD2. Per germline, CDR1 GTSNPN and CDR2 SVGIG (reference sequence). V lost 2 bases to trimming and J lost 4 bases; unmatched junction nucleotides: 7. CDR3 size: 14 residues. As DNA, the CDR3 is TGTGCCTGGAGTAAGCGGGGGAGAACTTACGAGCAGTACTTC. Translation gives CAWSKRGRTYEQYF.

The chain has TRBV6-2 or TRBV6-3 and TRBJ2-7, with 9 nucleotides matching TRBD1. J lost 4 bases, V lost 4 bases, and 11 bases had no gene match. Germline assignment: CDR1 MNHEY and CDR2 SVGEGT. The CDR3 contains 16 residues. DNA of the CDR3: TGTGCCAGCAGTTCCACTTCTCCCGGGACAGGGTACGAGCAGTACTTC. Translation: CASSSTSPGTGYEQYF.

The genes are TRBV6-1 and TRBJ1-2; D is perhaps TRBD1 (5 bases). Germline V gives CDR1 MNHNS, CDR2 SASEGT. CDR3 size: 17 residues. V lost 1 base, J lost 4 bases, and 19 bases lay in between. The CDR3 region has the DNA TGTGCCAGCAGTGAAGTTCGGGGGGGGTTCAGGAGCTATGGCTACACCTTC. Its translation: CASSEVRGGFRSYGYTF.

This clone was seen a handful of times. The chain links TRBV6-5 to TRBJ1-1; D perhaps matches TRBD1 (6 bases). Between the trimmed V and J ends, which lost 6 bases and 2 bases, there was a span of 13 bases. CDR1 and CDR2 (germline): MNHEY, SVGAGI. This CDR3 contains 14 residues. The CDR3 loop is CASRVGGGNTEAFF. The CDR3 DNA reads as TGTGCCAGCAGGGTAGGGGGGGGTAACACTGAAGCTTTCTTT.

This CDR3 is CAWSVWALAEQYF. The CDR3 DNA reads as TGTGCCTGGAGTGTATGGGCACTAGCCGAGCAGTACTTC. V usage is TRBV30 and J usage is TRBJ2-7, with a possible D match to TRBD2 (6 bases). The germline gives CDR1 GTSNPN, CDR2 SVGIG (reference sequence). CDR3 length: 13 residues. Deletions cut 0 bases from V and 6 bases from J, with 12 bases between.

The chain combines TRBV9 with TRBJ2-3; D possibly corresponds to TRBD2 (5 bases). The CDR3 spans 14 residues. Per the germline V gene, CDR1 is SGDLS and CDR2 is YYNGEE. Trimming pared 4 bases from V and 0 bases from J, leaving 9 bases between. The chain's CDR3 is CASSKRTSTDTQYF. DNA for the CDR3: TGTGCCAGCAGCAAACGGACTAGCACAGATACGCAGTATTTT.

This chain links TRBV7-2 with TRBJ2-3; D is unclear. Germline loops: CDR1 SGHTA, CDR2 FQGNSA. The CDR3 extends over 15 amino acids. Trimming took 6 bases from V and 1 from J, leaving 14 bases between them. Written as DNA, the CDR3 is TGTGCCAGCAGGCCCCGAAGAGCTGGCACAGATACGCAGTATTTT. Protein product: CASRPRRAGTDTQYF.

The chain links TRBV4-1 to TRBJ1-3, with 8 bases aligning to TRBD1. Germline V gene sequence: CDR1 MGHRA, CDR2 YSYEKL. Trimming cost V 2 bases and J 4 bases; bases outside gene matches: 4. This CDR3 contains 15 residues. The CDR3 DNA sequence: TGCGCCAGCAGCCAACCCAGACAGGGGGGAAACACCATATATTTT. Its protein is CASSQPRQGGNTIYF.

V is TRBV3-1 (or the pseudogene TRBV3-2) and J is TRBJ2-7, with a weak D call TRBD2 (5 bases). The CDR3 length is 14 residues. V lost 0 bases and J lost 5, with 11 bases in between. CDR1 is LGHDT, CDR2 YNNKEL, per germline (reference sequence). The CDR3: CASSQEATSDEQYF. As DNA, the CDR3 is TGTGCCAGCAGCCAAGAAGCTACTAGTGACGAGCAGTACTTC.

This clone was counted once. The chain combines TRBV5-1 with TRBJ2-5; the D gene is possibly TRBD1 (7 bases). Trimming removed 4 bases at V and 1 base at J, with 14 bases between. Per germline, CDR1 SGHRS and CDR2 YFSETQ. CDR3 length equals 15 residues. CDR3 coding DNA: TGCGCCAGCAGCACGGGGGACAGCTTCCAAGAGACCCAGTACTTC. Translation: CASSTGDSFQETQYF.

The chain recombines TRBV18 with TRBJ2-1; D perhaps matches TRBD2 (6 bases). CDR1 and CDR2 (germline): KGHSH, LQKENI. The V end lost 5 bases, the J end lost 2 bases, and 10 bases lay between the germline ends. This CDR3 is 14 amino acids long. CDR3 protein: CASSTEGPYNEQFF. DNA for the CDR3: TGTGCCAGCTCAACGGAGGGCCCCTACAATGAGCAGTTCTTC.

V usage is TRBV19 and J usage is TRBJ2-3; 12 bases map to TRBD2. Per the germline V gene, CDR1 is LNHDA and CDR2 is SQIVND (reference sequence). The CDR3 is 16 amino acids. Trimming took 3 bases from V and 2 from J; bases not matched to a gene: 3. The CDR3 sequence is CASSIWTSGDTDTQYF. As DNA, the CDR3 is TGTGCCAGTAGTATTTGGACTAGCGGGGACACAGATACGCAGTATTTT.

In its sample, this clone was seen a few times. This chain connects TRBV5-4 to TRBJ2-5, with D perhaps matching TRBD1 (6 bases). Trimming cost V 2 bases and J 1 base, with 9 bases left between them. The germline CDR1 and CDR2 sequences are SGHNT and YYREEE (reference sequence). The CDR3 consists of 14 residues. CDR3 nucleotides: TGTGCCAGCAGCTTCGGACAGAGCCAAGAGACCCAGTACTTC. It codes for CASSFGQSQETQYF.

The chain combines TRBV24-1 with TRBJ2-7, with TRBD1 identical over 8 bases. Losses at the gene ends were 3 bases for V and 2 bases for J; bases not matched to a gene: 5. The CDR3 extends over 15 amino acids. Germline lookup yields CDR1 KGHDR and CDR2 SFDVKD. This chain's CDR3 is CATSDDDRGTYEQYF. CDR3 nucleotide sequence: TGTGCCACCAGTGATGATGACAGGGGAACCTACGAGCAGTACTTC.

The rearrangement joins TRBV18 to TRBJ1-6; a weak D match, TRBD1 (5 bases). The germline gives CDR1 KGHSH, CDR2 LQKENI. Trimming removed 6 bases from V and 0 bases from J, with 12 bases in between. CDR3 length equals 16 residues. This CDR3 is CASSGGGSSYNSPLHF. The CDR3 nucleotides read TGTGCCAGCTCCGGGGGAGGGAGCTCCTATAATTCACCCCTCCACTTT.

This clone was found once. The chain carries TRBV5-1 and TRBJ2-3; 8 bases align to TRBD2. Germline assignment: CDR1 SGHRS and CDR2 YFSETQ. The CDR3 loop spans 17 amino acids. The junction had 12 bases not matched to a gene; V was cut back by 0 bases and J by 6 bases. CDR3 DNA sequence: TGCGCCAGCAGCTTGGCCTTGTCAGCGGGAGCGGTGGATACGCAGTATTTT. This encodes CASSLALSAGAVDTQYF.

The chain joins TRBV5-5 to TRBJ1-5; D is uncertain. CDR3 length: 16 amino acids. CDR1 is SGHKS and CDR2 is YYEKEE in the germline V gene (reference sequence). The V end was cut by 2 bases, the J end by 2 bases, with 14 bases between. CDR3 region: CASSFQSGRGNQPQHF. The CDR3 region has the DNA TGTGCCAGCAGCTTCCAATCAGGCAGAGGCAATCAGCCCCAGCATTTT.

This clone came up a few times. V usage is TRBV19 and J usage is TRBJ1-5; 8 nucleotides line up with TRBD1. CDR1 and CDR2 (germline): LNHDA, SQIVND (reference sequence). This CDR3 has 14 amino acids. V was pared by 9 bases and J by 0 bases, with 4 bases of the junction left unmatched. This chain's CDR3 is CARKTGDSNQPQHF. The DNA for the CDR3 is TGTGCCAGAAAGACAGGGGATAGCAATCAGCCCCAGCATTTT.

This rearrangement joins TRBV3-1 (or the pseudogene TRBV3-2) to TRBJ1-2; D unresolved. Trimming shortened V by 3 bases and J by 5 bases, and 7 bases separated the two germline ends. Germline CDR1 and CDR2: LGHDT and YNNKEL (reference sequence). The CDR3 loop spans 12 amino acids. The chain's CDR3 is CASSQLNYGYTF. CDR3 sequence (DNA): TGTGCCAGCAGCCAGTTAAATTATGGCTACACCTTC.

V is TRBV9 and J is TRBJ2-5; TRBD2 matches 9 bases. CDR3 size: 14 residues. Germline-derived CDR1 and CDR2 are SGDLS and YYNGEE. V lost 0 bases to trimming and J lost 9 bases; unmatched junction nucleotides: 6. CDR3 sequence: CASSVETSGQAQYF. CDR3 sequence (DNA): TGTGCCAGCAGCGTAGAGACTAGCGGTCAGGCCCAGTACTTC.

The genes are TRBV6-2 or TRBV6-3 and TRBJ2-1; 10 bases line up with TRBD2. With 6 bases clipped from V and 4 bases from J, the junction kept 15 bases outside the gene matches. From germline, CDR1 is MNHEY and CDR2 SVGEGT. The CDR3 spans 18 residues. The CDR3 DNA follows: TGTGCCAGCAGCTATCCGGCTAGCGGGGGACCTTTTTACAATGAGCAGTTCTTC. This translates into CASSYPASGGPFYNEQFF.

This CDR3 reads CASSARDRVSSYEQYF. DNA for the CDR3: TGTGCCAGCAGCGCGCGGGACAGGGTTAGCTCCTACGAGCAGTACTTC. V usage is TRBV9 and J usage is TRBJ2-7, with 9 nucleotides matching TRBD1. Looked up from germline, CDR1 is SGDLS and CDR2 is YYNGEE. V lost 3 bases to trimming and J lost 0 bases; unmatched junction nucleotides: 7. The CDR3 totals 16 residues.